This T cell receptor beta chain was obtained from a study of T cell clonotyping in hematopoietic cell transplantation. Notes on the study in general: Few recipient clonotypes overlapped donors; over 95% were de novo at given depth.

As for this clone: Its antigen remains unknown.

The time point is: recipient sample about 28 days before transplant, after cytoreduction. The length of the CDR3 is 14 residues. Germline V gene data show CDR1 as SGHRS and CDR2 as YFSETQ. J was trimmed by 4 bases and V by 4 bases; bases with no gene match: 7. Generated by immunoSEQ multiplex PCR, the TCRdb table keeps only in-frame clones and is missing some. Among about 20,000 clones listed, roughly 83% were seen once. The chain uses TRBV5-1 and TRBJ1-2; 7 bases fit TRBD1. The sample consisted of peripheral blood mononuclear cells, taken before stem cell transplant. This TCR was sampled from a man aged 50 or older with acute myeloid leukemia. Some clones in this sample may be carry-over from other donors' samples. The DNA of the CDR3 is TGCGCCAGCAGCCACAGTCCAGGGGGCTATGGCTACACCTTC. It yields the protein CASSHSPGGYGYTF.